Listed below are T cell receptor beta chains from one sample, sequenced in a study of cytomegalovirus exposure and HLA in healthy donors. Data came from immunoSEQ multiplex PCR; TCRdb stores just in-frame clones and leaves some out. The sample holds 200,000 to 250,000 clones, approximately 84% seen once. The sample comprised PBMCs. Receptors originate from a middle-aged woman in good health and CMV-seronegative. CDR3s include the opening cysteine and the closing phenylalanine or tryptophan. D genes are given only for firm matches. Not every row has a clone size; where given, it reads once, few, many or a size class.

NA	TRBV12-5	NA	TRBJ1-1	CASGKQVTDTEAFF	TGTGCTAGTGGAAAACAGGTTACGGACACTGAAGCTTTCTTT
NA	TRBV6-1	NA	TRBJ2-1	CASSEIRTSGKQRQFF	TGTGCCAGCAGTGAAATCCGAACCTCCGGGAAACAGCGGCAGTTCTTC
NA	TRBV16	NA	TRBJ2-7	CASSQARALEQYF	TGTGCCAGCAGCCAGGCCAGGGCCTTGGAGCAGTACTTC
TRBD1	TRBV28	NA	TRBJ2-2	CASSLVGTGVKGELFF	TGTGCCAGCAGTTTAGTCGGGACAGGGGTAAAAGGGGAGCTGTTTTTT
NA	TRBV4-1	NA	TRBJ2-7	CASSQGAVTYEQYF	TGCGCCAGCAGCCAGGGGGCGGTTACCTACGAGCAGTACTTC
TRBD1	TRBV2	once	TRBJ1-6	CASSSTDRSSNSPLHF	TGTGCCAGCAGTTCTACGGACAGGTCGTCCAATTCACCCCTCCACTTT
NA	TRBV6-1	NA	TRBJ1-1	CASSLKEPPEAFF	TGTGCCAGCAGCCTCAAGGAGCCTCCTGAAGCTTTCTTT
NA	TRBV4-3	NA	TRBJ2-2	CASSVQGGSTGELFF	TGCGCCAGCAGCGTACAGGGTGGGAGCACCGGGGAGCTGTTTTTT
TRBD2	TRBV7-6	NA	TRBJ2-2	CASSLGTSDPGELFF	TGTGCCAGCAGCCTCGGGACTAGTGATCCCGGGGAGCTGTTTTTT
NA	TRBV5-1	few	TRBJ1-1	CASSLAQGISEAFF	TGCGCCAGCAGCTTAGCACAGGGAATCTCTGAAGCTTTCTTT
NA	TRBV27	NA	TRBJ1-5	CASRPMEINQPQHF	TGTGCCAGCCGCCCAATGGAGATTAATCAGCCCCAGCATTTT
NA	TRBV5-6	NA	TRBJ1-4	CASRTGGEFGEKLFF	TGTGCCAGCAGGACCGGGGGTGAGTTTGGTGAAAAACTGTTTTTT
TRBD1	TRBV4-3	NA	TRBJ2-1	CASSQEPRTGHNEQFF	TGCGCCAGCAGCCAAGAACCCCGGACAGGGCACAATGAGCAGTTCTTC
TRBD2	TRBV6-1	NA	TRBJ2-1	CASSSGLAGYNEQFF	TGTGCCAGCAGTTCGGGACTAGCGGGGTACAATGAGCAGTTCTTC
TRBD1	TRBV19	NA	TRBJ1-1	CASSIGTGITEAFF	TGTGCCAGTAGTATCGGGACAGGGATCACTGAAGCTTTCTTT
TRBD2	TRBV5-4	NA	TRBJ2-2	CASSTPGTGGTGELFF	TGTGCCAGCAGCACCCCGGGGACCGGGGGGACCGGGGAGCTGTTTTTT
TRBD1	TRBV11-1	NA	TRBJ2-5	CASSSRSTGVETQYF	TGTGCCAGCAGCTCGAGGTCCACAGGGGTAGAGACCCAGTACTTC
TRBD1	TRBV7-8	NA	TRBJ1-6	CASSLRQGSGSPLHF	TGTGCCAGCAGCCTAAGACAGGGGAGCGGTTCACCCCTCCACTTT
NA	TRBV30	NA	TRBJ1-2	CAWSAPLGIPTF	TGTGCCTGGAGTGCCCCACTAGGGATTCCGACCTTC
NA	TRBV7-9	NA	TRBJ2-2	CASTPGPFAGELFF	TGTGCCAGCACCCCTGGGCCGTTTGCCGGGGAGCTGTTTTTT
TRBD2	TRBV7-7	NA	TRBJ2-5	CASSPGTGEGTQYF	TGTGCTAGCAGCCCTGGGACGGGGGAGGGGACCCAGTACTTC
TRBD2	TRBV7-2	once	TRBJ2-1	CASSLAATSGGFNEQFF	TGTGCCAGCAGCTTAGCCGCAACTAGCGGGGGGTTTAATGAGCAGTTCTTC
NA	TRBV7-9	once	TRBJ1-2	CASSLAGYGYTF	TGTGCCAGCAGCTTGGCGGGTTATGGCTACACCTTC
TRBD1	TRBV6-7	NA	TRBJ2-5	CASSYGVGQGATWETQYF	TGTGCCAGCAGTTACGGGGTGGGACAGGGGGCAACTTGGGAGACCCAGTACTTC
TRBD1	TRBV2	NA	TRBJ1-2	CASSGQGPYGYTF	TGTGCCAGCAGCGGACAGGGGCCCTATGGCTACACCTTC
NA	TRBV2	NA	TRBJ2-7	CASSSDTASYEQYF	TGTGCCAGCTCGTCGGACACGGCCTCCTACGAGCAGTACTTC
NA	TRBV29-1	few	TRBJ1-1	CSVERSQQGTEAFF	TGCAGCGTTGAACGTTCACAACAGGGAACTGAAGCTTTCTTT
TRBD1	TRBV7-3	NA	TRBJ2-7	CASSLSTGVYEQYF	TGTGCCAGCAGCTTAAGTACAGGGGTCTACGAGCAGTACTTC
TRBD1	TRBV5-1	NA	TRBJ1-4	CASSSTGGPEKLFF	TGCGCCAGCAGCTCTACAGGGGGGCCTGAAAAACTGTTTTTT
NA	TRBV18	NA	TRBJ2-7	CASSPNRVDEQYF	TGTGCCAGCTCACCCAACAGGGTGGACGAGCAGTACTTC
NA	TRBV4-2	NA	TRBJ1-6	CASSQDWGVGNSPLHF	TGTGCCAGCAGCCAAGATTGGGGGGTGGGTAATTCACCCCTCCACTTT
NA	TRBV27	NA	TRBJ2-7	CASGPRGFNSYEQYF	TGTGCCAGCGGACCGAGGGGGTTTAACTCCTACGAGCAGTACTTC
NA	TRBV2	NA	TRBJ2-7	CASSGRTDSYEQYF	TGTGCCAGCAGTGGGAGGACAGATTCCTACGAGCAGTACTTC
NA	TRBV4-1	NA	TRBJ1-4	CASSQPRGRDEKLFF	TGCGCCAGCAGCCAGCCACGAGGGCGGGATGAAAAACTGTTTTTT
NA	TRBV6-5	NA	TRBJ1-4	CASSPRGAGEKLFF	TGTGCCAGCAGCCCCCGGGGGGCGGGTGAAAAACTGTTTTTT
TRBD1	TRBV5-4	NA	TRBJ2-7	CASSLEGTGLIEQYF	TGTGCCAGCAGCTTGGAAGGGACAGGGCTTATTGAGCAGTACTTC
TRBD1	TRBV9	NA	TRBJ1-3	CASSLFDRGRGSGNTIYF	TGTGCCAGCAGCCTATTCGACAGGGGGCGAGGTTCTGGAAACACCATATATTTT
TRBD1	TRBV7-6	NA	TRBJ1-4	CASSQGQGGNEKLFF	TGTGCCAGCAGCCAAGGACAGGGGGGGAATGAAAAACTGTTTTTT
TRBD2	TRBV10-1	NA	TRBJ2-5	CASSESPTSGQETQYF	TGCGCCAGCAGTGAGTCCCCCACTAGCGGACAAGAGACCCAGTACTTC
TRBD1	TRBV9	NA	TRBJ2-2	CASSVVTGGTGELFF	TGTGCCAGCAGCGTAGTGACAGGGGGTACCGGGGAGCTGTTTTTT
NA	TRBV15	NA	TRBJ1-3	CATSRGGGTPGNTIYF	TGTGCCACCAGCAGAGGGGGGGGGACCCCTGGAAACACCATATATTTT
TRBD1	TRBV10-3	few	TRBJ2-6	CAIRRDRGQLGANVLTF	TGTGCCATCAGACGGGACAGGGGGCAACTTGGGGCCAACGTCCTGACTTTC
TRBD1	TRBV2	few	TRBJ1-4	CATTAGTGGEKLFF	TGTGCCACGACTGCCGGGACAGGCGGGGAAAAACTGTTTTTT
TRBD2	TRBV7-2	NA	TRBJ2-3	CASSPTGGLGRDTQYF	TGTGCCAGCAGCCCCACGGGGGGACTAGGGAGGGATACGCAGTATTTT
NA	TRBV29-1	NA	TRBJ1-2	CSVEAIAGPLRYGYTF	TGCAGCGTTGAAGCCATCGCAGGCCCTCTGCGCTATGGCTACACCTTC
NA	TRBV5-5	NA	TRBJ1-1	CASSLLQGLLNTEAFF	TGTGCCAGCAGCTTGCTTCAGGGGCTCTTGAACACTGAAGCTTTCTTT
NA	TRBV7-9	NA	TRBJ1-4	CASNLGQGTNEKLFF	TGTGCCAGCAACTTAGGGCAGGGGACAAATGAAAAACTGTTTTTT
TRBD2	TRBV7-8	NA	TRBJ2-1	CASSLAVGGAYNEQFF	TGTGCCAGCAGCTTAGCGGTCGGGGGGGCCTACAATGAGCAGTTCTTC